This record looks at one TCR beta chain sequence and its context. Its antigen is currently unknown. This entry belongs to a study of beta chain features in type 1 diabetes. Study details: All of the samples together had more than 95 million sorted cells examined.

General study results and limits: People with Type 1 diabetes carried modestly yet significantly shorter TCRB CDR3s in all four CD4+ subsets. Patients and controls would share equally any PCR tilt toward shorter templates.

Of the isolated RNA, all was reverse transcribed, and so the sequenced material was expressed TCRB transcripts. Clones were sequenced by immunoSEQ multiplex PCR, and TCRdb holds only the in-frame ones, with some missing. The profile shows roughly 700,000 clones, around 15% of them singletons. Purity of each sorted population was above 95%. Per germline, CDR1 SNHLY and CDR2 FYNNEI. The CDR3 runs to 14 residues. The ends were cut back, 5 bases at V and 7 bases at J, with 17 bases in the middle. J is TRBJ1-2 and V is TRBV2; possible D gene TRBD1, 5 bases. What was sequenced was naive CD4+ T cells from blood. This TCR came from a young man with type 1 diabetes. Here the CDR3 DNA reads TGTGCCAGCAGTTCGGACACCCTATTCTCTGGCTACACCTTC. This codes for CASSSDTLFSGYTF.